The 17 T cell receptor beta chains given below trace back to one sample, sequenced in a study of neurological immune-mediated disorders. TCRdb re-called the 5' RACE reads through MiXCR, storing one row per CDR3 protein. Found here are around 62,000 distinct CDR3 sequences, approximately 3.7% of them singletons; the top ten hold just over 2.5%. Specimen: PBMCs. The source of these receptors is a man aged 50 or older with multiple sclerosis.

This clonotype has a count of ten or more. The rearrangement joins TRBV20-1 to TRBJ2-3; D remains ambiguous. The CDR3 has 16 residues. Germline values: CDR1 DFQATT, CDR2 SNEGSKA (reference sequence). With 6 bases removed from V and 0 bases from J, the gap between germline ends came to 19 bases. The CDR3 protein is CSAGRSGRISTDTQYF. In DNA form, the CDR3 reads TGCAGTGCCGGAAGGTCTGGACGAATTAGCACAGATACGCAGTATTTT.

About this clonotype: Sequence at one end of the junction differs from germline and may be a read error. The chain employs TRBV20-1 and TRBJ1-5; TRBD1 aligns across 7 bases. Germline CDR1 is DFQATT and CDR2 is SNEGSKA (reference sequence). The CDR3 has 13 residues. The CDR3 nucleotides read TGCAGTGTTATCACAGGGGCGGGTCAGCCCCAGAATTTT. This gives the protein CSVITGAGQPQNF.

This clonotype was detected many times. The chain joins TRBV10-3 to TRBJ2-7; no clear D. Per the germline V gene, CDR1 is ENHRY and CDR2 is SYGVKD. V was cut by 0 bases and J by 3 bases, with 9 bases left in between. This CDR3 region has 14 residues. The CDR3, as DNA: TGTGCCATCAGTGAGTCTGAGGTGGGCTACGAGCAGTACGTC. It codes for CAISESEVGYEQYV.

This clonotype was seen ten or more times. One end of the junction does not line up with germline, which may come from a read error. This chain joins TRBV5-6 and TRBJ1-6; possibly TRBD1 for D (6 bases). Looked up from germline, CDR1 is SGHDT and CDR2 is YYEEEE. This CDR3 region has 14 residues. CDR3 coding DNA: TGTGCCAGCAGCTCCCGGGACAAGAATTCACCCCTCAACTTT. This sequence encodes CASSSRDKNSPLNF. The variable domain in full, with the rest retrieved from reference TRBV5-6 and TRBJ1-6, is DAGVTQSPTHLIKTRGQQVTLRCSPKSGHDTVSWYQQALGQGPQFIFQYYEEEERQRGNFPDRFSGHQFPNYSSELNVNALLLGDSALYLCASSSRDKNSPLNFGNGTRLTVT.

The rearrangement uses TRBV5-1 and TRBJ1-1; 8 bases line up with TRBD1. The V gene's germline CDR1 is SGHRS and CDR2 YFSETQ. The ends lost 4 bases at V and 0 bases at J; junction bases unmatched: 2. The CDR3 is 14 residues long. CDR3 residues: CASSPQGVNTEAFF. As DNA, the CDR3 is TGCGCCAGCAGCCCACAGGGGGTGAACACTGAAGCTTTCTTT. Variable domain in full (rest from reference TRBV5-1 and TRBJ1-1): KAGVTQTPRYLIKTRGQQVTLSCSPISGHRSVSWYQQTPGQGLQFLFEYFSETQRNKGNFPGRFSGRQFSNSRSEMNVSTLELGDSALYLCASSPQGVNTEAFFGQGTRLTVV.

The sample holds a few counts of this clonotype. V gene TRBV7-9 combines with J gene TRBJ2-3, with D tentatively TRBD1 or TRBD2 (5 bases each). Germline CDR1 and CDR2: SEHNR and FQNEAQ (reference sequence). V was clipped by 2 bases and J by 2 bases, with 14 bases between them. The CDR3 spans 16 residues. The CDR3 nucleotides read TGTGCCAGCAGCTTACTGGGAGCAGGGATCACAGATACGCAGTATTTT. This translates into CASSLLGAGITDTQYF. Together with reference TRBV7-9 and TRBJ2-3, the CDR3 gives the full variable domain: DTGVSQNPRHKITKRGQNVTFRCDPISEHNRLYWYRQTLGQGPEFLTYFQNEAQLEKSRLLSDRFSAERPKGSFSTLEIQRTEQGDSAMYLCASSLLGAGITDTQYFGPGTRLTVL.

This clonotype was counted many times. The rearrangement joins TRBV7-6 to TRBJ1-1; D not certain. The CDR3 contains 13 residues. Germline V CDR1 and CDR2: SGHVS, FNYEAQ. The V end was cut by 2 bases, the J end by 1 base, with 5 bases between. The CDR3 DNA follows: TGTGCCAGCAGCTTAAACGGGAACACTGAAGCTTTCTTT. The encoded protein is CASSLNGNTEAFF. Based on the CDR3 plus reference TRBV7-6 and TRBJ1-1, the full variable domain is GAGVSQSPRYKVTKRGQDVALRCDPISGHVSLYWYRQALGQGPEFLTYFNYEAQQDKSGLPNDRFSAERPEGSISTLTIQRTEQRDSAMYRCASSLNGNTEAFFGQGTRLTVV.

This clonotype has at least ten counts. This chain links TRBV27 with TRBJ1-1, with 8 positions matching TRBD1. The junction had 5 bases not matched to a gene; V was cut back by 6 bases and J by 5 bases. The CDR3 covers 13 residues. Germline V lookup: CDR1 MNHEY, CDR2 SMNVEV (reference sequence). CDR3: CASSSGGRTEAFF. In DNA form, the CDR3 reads TGTGCCAGCAGCTCAGGGGGCAGGACTGAAGCTTTCTTT.

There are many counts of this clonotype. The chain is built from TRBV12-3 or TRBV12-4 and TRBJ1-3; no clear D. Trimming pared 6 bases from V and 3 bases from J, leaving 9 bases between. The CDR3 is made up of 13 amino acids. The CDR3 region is CASSLSLGNTIYF. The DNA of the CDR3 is TGTGCCAGCAGCCTTTCTCTTGGAAACACCATATATTTT.

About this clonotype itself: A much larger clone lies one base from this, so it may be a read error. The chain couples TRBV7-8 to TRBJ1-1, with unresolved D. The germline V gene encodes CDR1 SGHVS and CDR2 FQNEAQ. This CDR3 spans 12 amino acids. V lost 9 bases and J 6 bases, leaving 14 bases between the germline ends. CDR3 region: CARRRLGSEAFF. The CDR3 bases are TGTGCCAGAAGGAGACTAGGGTCTGAAGCTTTCTTT.

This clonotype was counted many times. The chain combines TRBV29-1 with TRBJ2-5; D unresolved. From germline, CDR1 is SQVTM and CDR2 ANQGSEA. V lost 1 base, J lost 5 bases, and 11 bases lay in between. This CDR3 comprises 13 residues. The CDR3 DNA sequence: TGCAGCGTTGAAGGTGTTGACTGGGAGACCCAGTACTTC. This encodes CSVEGVDWETQYF. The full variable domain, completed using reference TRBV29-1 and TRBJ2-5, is SAVISQKPSRDICQRGTSLTIQCQVDSQVTMMFWYRQQPGQSLTLIATANQGSEATYESGFVIDKFPISRPNLTFSTLTVSNMSPEDSSIYLCSVEGVDWETQYFGPGTRLLVL.

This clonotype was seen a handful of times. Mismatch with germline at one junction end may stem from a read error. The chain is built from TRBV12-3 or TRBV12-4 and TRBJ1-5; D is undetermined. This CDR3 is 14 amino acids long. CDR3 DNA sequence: TGTGCCAGCAGCCCTGGGTCCGGCAATCAGCCCCAGAATTTT. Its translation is CASSPGSGNQPQNF.

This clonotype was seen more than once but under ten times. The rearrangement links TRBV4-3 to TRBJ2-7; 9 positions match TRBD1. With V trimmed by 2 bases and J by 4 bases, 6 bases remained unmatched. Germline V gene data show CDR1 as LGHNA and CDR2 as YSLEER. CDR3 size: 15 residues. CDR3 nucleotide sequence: TGCGCCAGCAGCCAAACCGGGACAGGGCTGTACGAGCAGTACTTC. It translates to CASSQTGTGLYEQYF.

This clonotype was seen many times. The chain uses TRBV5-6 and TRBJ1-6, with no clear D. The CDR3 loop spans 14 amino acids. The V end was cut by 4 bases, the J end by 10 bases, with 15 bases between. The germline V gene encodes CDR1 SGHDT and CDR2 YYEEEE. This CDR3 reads CASSLRAVGSPLHF. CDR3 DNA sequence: TGTGCCAGCAGCCTGAGGGCTGTTGGGTCACCCCTCCACTTT.

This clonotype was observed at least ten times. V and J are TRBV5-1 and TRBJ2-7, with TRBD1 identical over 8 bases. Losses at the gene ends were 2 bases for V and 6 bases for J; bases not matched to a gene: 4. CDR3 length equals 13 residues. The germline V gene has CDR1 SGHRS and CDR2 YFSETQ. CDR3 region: CASSFAGGAEQYV. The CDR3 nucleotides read TGCGCCAGCAGCTTTGCAGGGGGCGCCGAGCAGTACGTC.

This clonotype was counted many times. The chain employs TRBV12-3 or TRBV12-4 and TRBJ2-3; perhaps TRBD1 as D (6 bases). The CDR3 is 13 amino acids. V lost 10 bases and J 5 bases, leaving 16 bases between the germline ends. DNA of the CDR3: TGTGCCACCACAACAGGGTTTAGAGATACGCAGTATTTT. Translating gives CATTTGFRDTQYF.

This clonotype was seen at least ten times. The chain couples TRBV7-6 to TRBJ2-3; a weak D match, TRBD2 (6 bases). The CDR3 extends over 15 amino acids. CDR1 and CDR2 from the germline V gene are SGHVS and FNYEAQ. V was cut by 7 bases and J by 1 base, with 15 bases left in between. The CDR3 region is CASILRRGGTDTQYF. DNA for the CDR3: TGTGCCAGCATCCTAAGGCGGGGAGGCACAGATACGCAGTATTTT.